The 24 T cell receptor beta chains below all came from one sample that was sequenced in a study of blood T cell repertoires in COVID-19. The assay was immunoSEQ multiplex PCR, and TCRdb's table has in-frame clones only and misses some. The sample holds over 85,000 clones, around four fifths seen once. Material: peripheral blood. Receptor source: a human donor in a cohort sampled during active COVID-19.

A single count supports this clone. This chain links TRBV18 with TRBJ2-3; 9 nucleotides match TRBD2. Germline CDR1 is KGHSH and CDR2 is LQKENI. The trim removed 0 bases at V and 1 base at J, leaving 11 bases unmatched. The CDR3 contains 19 residues. The CDR3 region has the DNA TGTGCCAGCTCACCACCGGCGTCTAGCGGGGCCCGGCGCACAGATACGCAGTATTTT. Translation gives CASSPPASSGARRTDTQYF. Full variable domain (rest looked up from reference TRBV18 and TRBJ2-3): NAGVMQNPRHLVRRRGQEARLRCSPMKGHSHVYWYRQLPEEGLKFMVYLQKENIIDESGMPKERFSAEFPKEGPSILRIQQVVRGDSAAYFCASSPPASSGARRTDTQYFGPGTRLTVL.

The chain is built from TRBV4-1 and TRBJ1-1; TRBD1 is a possible D gene (6 bases). The CDR3 has 14 residues. Germline assignment: CDR1 MGHRA and CDR2 YSYEKL. V was clipped by 4 bases and J by 0 bases, with 9 bases between them. Here the CDR3 DNA reads TGCGCCAGCAGCCTCGGACAGATGAACACTGAAGCTTTCTTT. This sequence encodes CASSLGQMNTEAFF.

The genes are TRBV9 and TRBJ1-4; 9 bases align to TRBD1. Germline V gives CDR1 SGDLS, CDR2 YYNGEE. This CDR3 region has 16 residues. Losses at the gene ends were 2 bases for V and 8 bases for J; bases not matched to a gene: 10. As DNA, the CDR3 is TGTGCCAGCAGCGTGGGGTTAGACAGGGGGGGAGAAAAACTGTTTTTT. Translated, it gives CASSVGLDRGGEKLFF.

The count of this clone is one. This chain uses TRBV11-3 with TRBJ2-5; 8 bases map to TRBD1. This CDR3 has 15 residues. Germline loops: CDR1 SGHNT, CDR2 YENEEA. With 4 bases clipped from V and 0 bases from J, the junction kept 4 bases outside the gene matches. Written as DNA, the CDR3 is TGTGCCAGCAGCTACCGACAGGGGTACCAAGAGACCCAGTACTTC. This codes for CASSYRQGYQETQYF.

The gene calls are TRBV25-1 and TRBJ2-1; 10 nucleotides agree with TRBD2. Germline loops: CDR1 MGHDK, CDR2 SYGVNS. The CDR3 extends over 16 amino acids. J gave up 9 bases and V 3 bases, and 11 bases lay outside the gene matches. CDR3 region: CASSEALAGPYAEQFF. In DNA form, the CDR3 reads TGTGCCAGCAGTGAGGCACTAGCGGGGCCCTACGCTGAGCAGTTCTTC.

The rearrangement uses TRBV5-4 and TRBJ2-6; D may be TRBD2 (5 bases). The CDR3 is made up of 14 amino acids. V was cut by 6 bases and J by 4 bases, with 11 bases left in between. The germline V gene has CDR1 SGHNT and CDR2 YYREEE (reference sequence). CDR3 nucleotides: TGTGCCAGCACCCTACGCGGGGGGGCCAACGTCCTGACTTTC. Translated, it gives CASTLRGGANVLTF.

The chain recombines TRBV5-5 with TRBJ1-2; no clear D. The CDR3 has 15 residues. CDR1 SGHKS and CDR2 YYEKEE come from the germline V gene (reference sequence). With 3 bases removed from V and 0 bases from J, the gap between germline ends came to 12 bases. The CDR3 spells CASSSQPLANYGYTF. The DNA of the CDR3 is TGTGCCAGCAGCTCACAACCCCTAGCTAACTATGGCTACACCTTC.

V and J are TRBV19 and TRBJ1-1, with D tentatively TRBD1 (5 bases). The V and J ends lost 3 bases and 5 bases respectively, with 13 bases between them. This CDR3 has 14 amino acids. Germline V CDR1 and CDR2: LNHDA, SQIVND (reference sequence). CDR3: CASSIFGGGTEAFF. The CDR3 DNA follows: TGTGCCAGTAGTATTTTCGGGGGAGGGACTGAAGCTTTCTTT.

This clone was detected a few times. The rearrangement links TRBV9 to TRBJ1-1; 7 bases align to TRBD1. This CDR3 has 15 residues. In germline, CDR1 is SGDLS, CDR2 YYNGEE. V gave up 0 bases and J gave up 1 base; unmatched junction bases: 3. The CDR3, as DNA: TGTGCCAGCAGCGTAGAGGGGGCGGAGAACACTGAAGCTTTCTTT. Protein product: CASSVEGAENTEAFF.

This clone was observed a few times. The genes are TRBV7-6 and TRBJ2-3; the match to TRBD2 covers 11 bases. V gave up 4 bases and J gave up 0 bases; unmatched junction bases: 6. The CDR3 is 17 residues long. Germline values: CDR1 SGHVS, CDR2 FNYEAQ. This chain's CDR3 is CASSSLAGGISTDTQYF. CDR3 coding DNA: TGTGCCAGCAGCTCATTAGCGGGGGGGATTAGCACAGATACGCAGTATTTT.

This clone was picked up one time. The CDR3 loop is CASSRTGGVTEAFF. In DNA form, the CDR3 reads TGTGCCAGCAGCCGGACAGGGGGGGTCACTGAAGCTTTCTTT. The chain recombines TRBV7-9 with TRBJ1-1; 10 nucleotides match TRBD1. The CDR3 totals 14 residues. Germline CDR1 reads SEHNR; CDR2 reads FQNEAQ (reference sequence). J gave up 4 bases and V 5 bases, and 4 bases lay outside the gene matches.

This chain joins TRBV6-1 and TRBJ1-2; D is possibly TRBD1 (5 bases). The germline V and J ends were trimmed by 0 bases and 5 bases, with 16 bases remaining between them. The CDR3 contains 16 residues. CDR1 and CDR2 (germline): MNHNS, SASEGT. This CDR3 reads CASSEAQGSSRYGYTF. The CDR3 nucleotides are TGTGCCAGCAGTGAAGCGCAGGGTTCGTCGAGATATGGCTACACCTTC.

The genes are TRBV6-5 and TRBJ1-5; possibly TRBD1 for D (6 bases). Germline lookup yields CDR1 MNHEY and CDR2 SVGAGI. Trimming cost V 6 bases and J 5 bases, with 11 bases left between them. This CDR3 comprises 13 residues. The CDR3 sequence is CASSQQGHQPQHF. CDR3 coding DNA: TGTGCCAGCAGCCAACAGGGTCATCAGCCCCAGCATTTT.

The rearrangement joins TRBV7-2 to TRBJ1-6, with 7 bases aligning to TRBD1. The V gene's germline CDR1 is SGHTA and CDR2 FQGNSA. The CDR3 loop spans 13 amino acids. Germline trimming cut 7 bases from V and 7 bases from J; bases unmatched to any gene: 4. This CDR3 reads CASKGTANSPLHF. Here the CDR3 DNA reads TGTGCCAGCAAGGGGACAGCAAATTCACCCCTCCACTTT.

The V call is TRBV5-1, the J call TRBJ2-7; the match to TRBD1 covers 8 bases. Germline CDR1 and CDR2: SGHRS and YFSETQ. V lost 4 bases to trimming and J lost 0 bases; unmatched junction nucleotides: 9. The CDR3 runs 16 residues. The CDR3 DNA reads TGCGCCAGCAGCCCACACGGACAGGGATTCTCCTACGAGCAGTACTTC. Translation gives CASSPHGQGFSYEQYF. Filled out from reference TRBV5-1 and TRBJ2-7, the complete variable domain reads KAGVTQTPRYLIKTRGQQVTLSCSPISGHRSVSWYQQTPGQGLQFLFEYFSETQRNKGNFPGRFSGRQFSNSRSEMNVSTLELGDSALYLCASSPHGQGFSYEQYFGPGTRLTVT.

This chain connects TRBV16 to TRBJ1-4; D is perhaps TRBD1 (5 bases). Germline V lookup: CDR1 KGHSY, CDR2 FQNENV. The length of the CDR3 is 17 residues. V was clipped by 0 bases and J by 5 bases, with 16 bases between them. CDR3 sequence: CASSQSGIGRVNEKLFF. The CDR3 bases are TGTGCCAGCAGCCAATCGGGTATCGGCAGGGTAAATGAAAAACTGTTTTTT.

This chain links TRBV7-2 with TRBJ2-7; perhaps TRBD2 as D (7 bases). The V end lost 5 bases, the J end lost 0 bases, and 20 bases lay between the germline ends. Germline CDR1 SGHTA, CDR2 FQGNSA. The CDR3 totals 17 residues. The CDR3 DNA reads as TGTGCCAGCAGCCCCCTTCTTAGGGGGGGGCACTCCTACGAGCAGTACTTC. It is translated as CASSPLLRGGHSYEQYF. Combining the CDR3 with reference TRBV7-2 and TRBJ2-7 gives the whole variable domain GAGVSQSPSNKVTEKGKDVELRCDPISGHTALYWYRQSLGQGLEFLIYFQGNSAPDKSGLPSDRFSAERTGGSVSTLTIQRTQQEDSAVYLCASSPLLRGGHSYEQYFGPGTRLTVT.

The chain carries TRBV6-2 or TRBV6-3 and TRBJ2-3; no clear D. The CDR3 runs 15 residues. V dropped 2 bases and J dropped 1 base, with 10 bases sitting between them. CDR1 and CDR2 (germline): MNHEY, SVGEGT. The CDR3 sequence: CASSYDGRRTDTQYF. The DNA for the CDR3 is TGTGCCAGCAGTTACGATGGCCGTCGCACAGATACGCAGTATTTT.

This rearrangement joins TRBV9 to TRBJ2-3; D remains ambiguous. CDR3 size: 13 residues. CDR1 and CDR2 from the germline V gene are SGDLS and YYNGEE. The germline V and J ends were trimmed by 1 base and 1 base, with 4 bases remaining between them. CDR3 sequence: CASSVSGTDTQYF. CDR3 DNA sequence: TGTGCCAGCAGCGTATCCGGCACAGATACGCAGTATTTT.

The V call is TRBV25-1, the J call TRBJ2-7, with 7 bases matching TRBD1. There are 15 residues in the CDR3. Trimming at V came to 3 bases and at J to 3 bases, leaving 8 bases not matched to a gene. Germline-derived CDR1 and CDR2 are MGHDK and SYGVNS. The CDR3 DNA reads TGTGCCAGCAGTGATGCGGCACAGGGGATCTACGAGCAGTACTTC. Amino acids: CASSDAAQGIYEQYF.

This clone was recorded a few times. This rearrangement joins TRBV7-8 to TRBJ2-7; a weak D match, TRBD2 (7 bases). V lost 6 bases and J 7 bases, leaving 13 bases between the germline ends. The germline V gene has CDR1 SGHVS and CDR2 FQNEAQ. There are 12 residues in the CDR3. The CDR3 sequence is CASSLRGLEQYF. The CDR3 coding sequence is TGTGCCAGCAGTTTGCGGGGGCTGGAGCAGTACTTC.

The sample holds one count of this clone. J is TRBJ1-6 and V is TRBV6-6; D remains ambiguous. CDR1 MNHNY and CDR2 SVGAGI come from the germline V gene (reference sequence). The CDR3 extends over 14 amino acids. Trimming left V 6 bases short and J 5 bases short, with 11 bases between. The chain's CDR3 is CASSPRRDNSPLHF. As DNA, the CDR3 is TGTGCCAGCAGCCCGCGGAGGGATAATTCACCCCTCCACTTT.

V and J are TRBV3-1 (or the pseudogene TRBV3-2) and TRBJ2-1, with a weak D call TRBD2 (7 bases). This CDR3 comprises 16 residues. Germline-derived CDR1 and CDR2 are LGHDT and YNNKEL (reference sequence). Between the trimmed V and J ends, which lost 8 bases and 4 bases, there was a span of 21 bases. For the CDR3, the DNA is TGTGCCAGCTGCGAGGGGGGGACATCAGTTTACAATGAGCAGTTCTTC. It codes for CASCEGGTSVYNEQFF.

The chain employs TRBV27 and TRBJ1-3; TRBD1 is a possible D gene (5 bases). The CDR3 has 15 residues. CDR1 MNHEY and CDR2 SMNVEV come from the germline V gene (reference sequence). Trimming removed 6 bases at V and 0 bases at J, with 12 bases between. The CDR3 spells CASSAAGRSGNTIYF. CDR3 DNA sequence: TGTGCCAGCAGCGCAGCGGGGCGCTCTGGAAACACCATATATTTT.